The clone carrying this T cell receptor beta chain has a handful of counts. Germline lookup yields CDR1 MNHEY and CDR2 SMNVEV (reference sequence). The CDR3 loop spans 14 amino acids. V shed 3 bases and J 5 bases; nucleotides not matched to a gene: 5. TCRdb re-called the RT-PCR reads through MiXCR, storing one row per CDR3 protein. Of a few hundred thousand distinct CDR3 sequences detected, approximately 11% appear once; the ten largest clones hold 9.5% to 11%. This entry is derived from a study of response to subunit inactivated influenza vaccine. These data were also filed under a second study, of T cells expressing NK-cell markers. Per that study: TCR beta cDNA was generated via 5'RACE template switching incorporating UMIs.

The TCR originated in a man aged 50 to 59 who received an inactivated influenza vaccine. The source was PBMCs from blood, collected on the day of vaccination. V gene TRBV27 combines with J gene TRBJ2-5; 8 bases agree with TRBD1. The CDR3 nucleotides are TGTGCCAGCAGTTTCAGGGGGCGCCGCGAGACCCAGTACTTC. Amino acid sequence: CASSFRGRRETQYF.